The present TCR beta chain was sequenced within a study of quantifying T cell responses using KT2 cells. Study summary: cDNA was made from DNase-treated RNA using alpha and beta constant primers. Under optimum conditions, T4 ligation efficiency was estimated at more than 9.5%.

The cDNA 3' end received a ligated oligonucleotide with a UMI. An equimolar mix of RC1.1 and RC1.2 primed the beta chain across TRBC1 and TRBC2. TCRdb reprocessed the UMI-ligation and nested PCR reads with MiXCR, giving one entry per CDR3 protein. The table includes about 30,000 distinct CDR3 sequences, 7.3% detected once. A range of KT2-to-PBMC ratios was made using fixed PBMC numbers. CDR3 size: 14 residues. Germline V gene data show CDR1 as SGHRS and CDR2 as YFSETQ. V was cut by 4 bases and J by 12 bases, with 20 bases left in between. V and J are TRBV5-1 and TRBJ2-1, with D perhaps matching TRBD2 (5 bases). Material for sequencing was PBMCs spiked with cells of the T cell clone KT2. This receptor was taken from a human donor. The CDR3 reads CASSQDPGYQWQFF. CDR3 in DNA: TGCGCCAGCAGCCAGGACCCGGGATATCAGTGGCAGTTCTTC.